This TCR beta chain is drawn from a study of T-cell memory formation after mild COVID-19. Notes on the study in general: CD8+ contracting clones occupied EMRA, while CD4+ ones occupied mainly CM and EM. Detection of some responders pre-infection suggested pre-existing cross-reactive memory T cells participated. Whereas later expanders leaned CD4+, clones contracting day 15 to 85 showed a balanced CD4/CD8 makeup.

On this clonotype: The antigen remains undetermined.

Sample barcodes and UMIs were carried by the TCR alpha and TCR beta cDNA libraries that 5'RACE generated with constant-segment primers. TCRdb re-called the 5' RACE reads with MiXCR, one entry per CDR3 protein. The sample lists roughly 350,000 distinct CDR3 sequences, approximately 14% occurring once. Sequencing was done on a sample of PBMCs or a T cell subset sorted from them (not recorded which). This clonotype was obtained from a man aged 18 to 29 who had mild COVID-19 (a few samples of this study predate the infection). Cell type and time point are not known.

CDR3 region: CASSDGREQYV. The CDR3 nucleotides are TGTGCCAGCAGTGACGGGAGGGAGCAGTACGTC. The chain joins TRBV6-2 or TRBV6-3 to TRBJ2-7, with TRBD2 matching over 7 bases. Trimming cost V 5 bases and J 7 bases; bases outside gene matches: 2. The CDR3 spans 11 residues. CDR1 is MNHEY, CDR2 SVGEGT, per germline.